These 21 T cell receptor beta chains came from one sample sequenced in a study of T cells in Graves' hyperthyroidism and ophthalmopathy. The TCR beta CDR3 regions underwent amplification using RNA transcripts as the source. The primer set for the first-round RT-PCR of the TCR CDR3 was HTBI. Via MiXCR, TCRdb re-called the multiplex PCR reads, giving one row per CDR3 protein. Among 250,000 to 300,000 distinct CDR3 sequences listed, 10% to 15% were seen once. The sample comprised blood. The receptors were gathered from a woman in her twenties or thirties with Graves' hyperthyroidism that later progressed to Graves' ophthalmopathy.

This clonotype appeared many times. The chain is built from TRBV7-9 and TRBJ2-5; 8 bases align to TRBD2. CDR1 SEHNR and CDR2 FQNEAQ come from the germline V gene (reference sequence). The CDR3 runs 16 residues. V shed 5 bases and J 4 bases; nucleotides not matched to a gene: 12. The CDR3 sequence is CASSSPGRAVGETQYF. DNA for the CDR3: TGTGCCAGCAGCAGCCCCGGGAGGGCGGTAGGAGAGACCCAGTACTTC.

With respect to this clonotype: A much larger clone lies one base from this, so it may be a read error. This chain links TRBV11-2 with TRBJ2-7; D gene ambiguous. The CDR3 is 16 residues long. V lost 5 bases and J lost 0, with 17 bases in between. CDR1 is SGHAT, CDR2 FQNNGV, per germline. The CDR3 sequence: CASSLDGQINSYEQYF. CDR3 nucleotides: TGTGCCAGCAGCCTCGATGGGCAGATCAACTCCTACGAGCAGTACTTC.

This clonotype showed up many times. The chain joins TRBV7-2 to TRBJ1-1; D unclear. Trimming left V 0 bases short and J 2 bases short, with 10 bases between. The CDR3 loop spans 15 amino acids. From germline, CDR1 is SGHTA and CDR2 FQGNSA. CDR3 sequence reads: CASSLAGGINTEAFF. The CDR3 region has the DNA TGTGCCAGCAGCTTAGCAGGAGGGATTAACACTGAAGCTTTCTTT.

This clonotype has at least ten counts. The CDR3 loop reads CASSYTQGAIVREQYF. The DNA for the CDR3 is TGCGCCAGCAGCTACACACAGGGGGCGATCGTCCGGGAGCAGTACTTC. The rearrangement uses TRBV5-1 and TRBJ2-7, with 9 bases aligning to TRBD1. The V and J ends lost 3 bases and 7 bases, in that order; junction bases with no gene match: 14. Germline CDR1 is SGHRS and CDR2 is YFSETQ. The CDR3 is 16 amino acids.

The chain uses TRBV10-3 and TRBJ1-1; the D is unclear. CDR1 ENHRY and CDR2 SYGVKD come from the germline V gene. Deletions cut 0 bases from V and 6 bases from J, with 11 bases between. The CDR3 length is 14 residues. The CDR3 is CAISESRNRAEAFF. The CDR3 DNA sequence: TGTGCCATCAGTGAGTCTAGGAATAGGGCTGAAGCTTTCTTT.

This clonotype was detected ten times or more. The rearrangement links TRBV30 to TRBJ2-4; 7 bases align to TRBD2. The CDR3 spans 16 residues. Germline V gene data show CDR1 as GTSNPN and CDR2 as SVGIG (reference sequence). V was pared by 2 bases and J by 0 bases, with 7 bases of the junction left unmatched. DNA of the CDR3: TGTGCCTGGAGTCCGGGACTATCCGTAGCCAAAAACATTCAGTACTTC. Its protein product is CAWSPGLSVAKNIQYF. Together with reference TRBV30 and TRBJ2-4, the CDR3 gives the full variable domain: SQTIHQWPATLVQPVGSPLSLECTVEGTSNPNLYWYRQAAGRGLQLLFYSVGIGQISSEVPQNLSASRPQDRQFILSSKKLLLSDSGFYLCAWSPGLSVAKNIQYFGAGTRLSVL.

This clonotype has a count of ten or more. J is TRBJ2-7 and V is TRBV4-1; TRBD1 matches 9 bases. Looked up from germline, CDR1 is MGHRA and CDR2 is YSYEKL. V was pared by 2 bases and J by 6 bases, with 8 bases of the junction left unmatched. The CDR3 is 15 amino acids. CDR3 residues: CASSQSPGTGIEQYF. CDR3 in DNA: TGCGCCAGCAGCCAAAGTCCCGGGACAGGGATCGAGCAGTACTTC.

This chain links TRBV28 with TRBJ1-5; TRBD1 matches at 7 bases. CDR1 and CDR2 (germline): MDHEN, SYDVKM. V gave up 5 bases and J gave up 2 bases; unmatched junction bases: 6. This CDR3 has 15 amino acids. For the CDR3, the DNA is TGTGCCAGCAGTATTACAGGGGTCGGCAATCAGCCCCAGCATTTT. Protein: CASSITGVGNQPQHF.

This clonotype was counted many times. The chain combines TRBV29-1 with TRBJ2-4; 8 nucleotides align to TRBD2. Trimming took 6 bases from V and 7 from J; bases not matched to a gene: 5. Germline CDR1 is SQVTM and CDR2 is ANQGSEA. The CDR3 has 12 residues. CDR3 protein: CSVGTSDNIQYF. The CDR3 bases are TGCAGCGTAGGGACTAGTGATAACATTCAGTACTTC. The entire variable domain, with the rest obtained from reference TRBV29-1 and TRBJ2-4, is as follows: SAVISQKPSRDICQRGTSLTIQCQVDSQVTMMFWYRQQPGQSLTLIATANQGSEATYESGFVIDKFPISRPNLTFSTLTVSNMSPEDSSIYLCSVGTSDNIQYFGAGTRLSVL.

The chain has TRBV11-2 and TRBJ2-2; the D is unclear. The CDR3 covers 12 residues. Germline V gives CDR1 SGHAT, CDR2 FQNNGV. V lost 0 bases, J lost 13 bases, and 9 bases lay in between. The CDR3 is CASSLERKLLFF. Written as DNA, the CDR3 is TGTGCCAGCAGCTTAGAAAGGAAGTTGCTGTTTTTT.

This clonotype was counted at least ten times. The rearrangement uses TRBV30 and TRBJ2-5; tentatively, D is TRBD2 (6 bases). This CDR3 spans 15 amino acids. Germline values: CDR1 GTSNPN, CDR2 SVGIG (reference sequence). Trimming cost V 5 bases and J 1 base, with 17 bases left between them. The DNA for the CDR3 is TGTGCCTGGGGGCGGGAACGTCCTCTCCAAGAGACCCAGTACTTC. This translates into CAWGRERPLQETQYF.

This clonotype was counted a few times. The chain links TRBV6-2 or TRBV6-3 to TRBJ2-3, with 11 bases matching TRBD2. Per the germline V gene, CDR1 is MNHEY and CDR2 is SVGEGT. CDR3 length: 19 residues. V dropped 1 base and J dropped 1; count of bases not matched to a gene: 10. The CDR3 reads CASSYLLAGVVWGTDTQYF. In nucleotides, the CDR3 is TGTGCCAGCAGTTACTTACTAGCGGGAGTCGTCTGGGGCACAGATACGCAGTATTTT.

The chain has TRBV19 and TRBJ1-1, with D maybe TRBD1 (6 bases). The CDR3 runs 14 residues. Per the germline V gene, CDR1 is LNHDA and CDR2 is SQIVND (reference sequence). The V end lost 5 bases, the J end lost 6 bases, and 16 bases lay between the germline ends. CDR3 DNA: TGTGCCAGTAGTCCGGAGGGGGAGGGTTCTGAAGCTTTCTTT. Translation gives CASSPEGEGSEAFF.

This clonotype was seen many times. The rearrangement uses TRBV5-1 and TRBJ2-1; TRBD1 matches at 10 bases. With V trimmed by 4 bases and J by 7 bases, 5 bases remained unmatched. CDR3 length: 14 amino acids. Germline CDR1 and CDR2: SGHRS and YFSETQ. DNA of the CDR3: TGCGCCAGCAGCCCAACGGGACAGGGGAATGAGCAGTTCTTC. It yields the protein CASSPTGQGNEQFF.

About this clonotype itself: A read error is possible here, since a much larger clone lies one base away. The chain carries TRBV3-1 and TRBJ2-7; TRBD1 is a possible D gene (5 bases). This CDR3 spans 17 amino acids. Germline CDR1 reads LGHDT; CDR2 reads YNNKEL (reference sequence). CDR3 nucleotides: TGTGCCAGCAGCGGAAGATCGTCCGAAGGGGCAACCTACGGGCAGTACTTC. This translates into CASSGRSSEGATYGQYF.

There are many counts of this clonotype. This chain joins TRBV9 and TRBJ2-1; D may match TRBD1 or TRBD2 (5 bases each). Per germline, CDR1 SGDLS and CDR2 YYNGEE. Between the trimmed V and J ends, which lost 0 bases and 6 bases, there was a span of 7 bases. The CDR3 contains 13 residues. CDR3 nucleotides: TGTGCCAGCAGCGTAGTAGGGACCAATGAGCAGTTCTTC. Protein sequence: CASSVVGTNEQFF.

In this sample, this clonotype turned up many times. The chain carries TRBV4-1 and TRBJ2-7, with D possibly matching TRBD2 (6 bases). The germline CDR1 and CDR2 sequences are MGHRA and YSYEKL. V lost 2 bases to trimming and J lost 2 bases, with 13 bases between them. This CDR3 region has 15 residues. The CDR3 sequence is CASSQPGLHPYEQYF. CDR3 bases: TGCGCCAGCAGCCAACCGGGACTTCACCCCTACGAGCAGTACTTC.

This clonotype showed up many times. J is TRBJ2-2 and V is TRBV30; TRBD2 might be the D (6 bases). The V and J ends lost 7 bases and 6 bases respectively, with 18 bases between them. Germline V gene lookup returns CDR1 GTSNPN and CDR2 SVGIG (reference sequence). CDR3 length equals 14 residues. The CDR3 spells CASPRGSPAGELFF. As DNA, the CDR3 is TGTGCCTCCCCCCGGGGGTCCCCTGCCGGGGAGCTGTTTTTT.

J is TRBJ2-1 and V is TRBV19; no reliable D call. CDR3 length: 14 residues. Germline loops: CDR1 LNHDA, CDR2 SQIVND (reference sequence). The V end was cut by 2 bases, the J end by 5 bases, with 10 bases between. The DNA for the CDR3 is TGTGCCAGTAGTATAACGGAAACCAACAATGAGCAGTTCTTC. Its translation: CASSITETNNEQFF.

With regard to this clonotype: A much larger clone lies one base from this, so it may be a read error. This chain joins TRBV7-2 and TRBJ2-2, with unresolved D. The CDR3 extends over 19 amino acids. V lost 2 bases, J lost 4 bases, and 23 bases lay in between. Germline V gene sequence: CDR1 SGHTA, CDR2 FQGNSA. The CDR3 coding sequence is TGTGCCAGCAGCTTAAATGTTGAAGGGCGAGTCGCGACCACCGGGGAGCTGTTTTTT. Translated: CASSLNVEGRVATTGELFF.

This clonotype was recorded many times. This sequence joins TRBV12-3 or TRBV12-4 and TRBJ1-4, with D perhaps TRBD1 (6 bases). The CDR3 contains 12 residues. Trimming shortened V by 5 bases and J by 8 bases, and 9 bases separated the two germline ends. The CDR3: CASSVRGEKLFF. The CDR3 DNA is TGTGCCAGCAGTGTAAGGGGGGAAAAACTGTTTTTT.